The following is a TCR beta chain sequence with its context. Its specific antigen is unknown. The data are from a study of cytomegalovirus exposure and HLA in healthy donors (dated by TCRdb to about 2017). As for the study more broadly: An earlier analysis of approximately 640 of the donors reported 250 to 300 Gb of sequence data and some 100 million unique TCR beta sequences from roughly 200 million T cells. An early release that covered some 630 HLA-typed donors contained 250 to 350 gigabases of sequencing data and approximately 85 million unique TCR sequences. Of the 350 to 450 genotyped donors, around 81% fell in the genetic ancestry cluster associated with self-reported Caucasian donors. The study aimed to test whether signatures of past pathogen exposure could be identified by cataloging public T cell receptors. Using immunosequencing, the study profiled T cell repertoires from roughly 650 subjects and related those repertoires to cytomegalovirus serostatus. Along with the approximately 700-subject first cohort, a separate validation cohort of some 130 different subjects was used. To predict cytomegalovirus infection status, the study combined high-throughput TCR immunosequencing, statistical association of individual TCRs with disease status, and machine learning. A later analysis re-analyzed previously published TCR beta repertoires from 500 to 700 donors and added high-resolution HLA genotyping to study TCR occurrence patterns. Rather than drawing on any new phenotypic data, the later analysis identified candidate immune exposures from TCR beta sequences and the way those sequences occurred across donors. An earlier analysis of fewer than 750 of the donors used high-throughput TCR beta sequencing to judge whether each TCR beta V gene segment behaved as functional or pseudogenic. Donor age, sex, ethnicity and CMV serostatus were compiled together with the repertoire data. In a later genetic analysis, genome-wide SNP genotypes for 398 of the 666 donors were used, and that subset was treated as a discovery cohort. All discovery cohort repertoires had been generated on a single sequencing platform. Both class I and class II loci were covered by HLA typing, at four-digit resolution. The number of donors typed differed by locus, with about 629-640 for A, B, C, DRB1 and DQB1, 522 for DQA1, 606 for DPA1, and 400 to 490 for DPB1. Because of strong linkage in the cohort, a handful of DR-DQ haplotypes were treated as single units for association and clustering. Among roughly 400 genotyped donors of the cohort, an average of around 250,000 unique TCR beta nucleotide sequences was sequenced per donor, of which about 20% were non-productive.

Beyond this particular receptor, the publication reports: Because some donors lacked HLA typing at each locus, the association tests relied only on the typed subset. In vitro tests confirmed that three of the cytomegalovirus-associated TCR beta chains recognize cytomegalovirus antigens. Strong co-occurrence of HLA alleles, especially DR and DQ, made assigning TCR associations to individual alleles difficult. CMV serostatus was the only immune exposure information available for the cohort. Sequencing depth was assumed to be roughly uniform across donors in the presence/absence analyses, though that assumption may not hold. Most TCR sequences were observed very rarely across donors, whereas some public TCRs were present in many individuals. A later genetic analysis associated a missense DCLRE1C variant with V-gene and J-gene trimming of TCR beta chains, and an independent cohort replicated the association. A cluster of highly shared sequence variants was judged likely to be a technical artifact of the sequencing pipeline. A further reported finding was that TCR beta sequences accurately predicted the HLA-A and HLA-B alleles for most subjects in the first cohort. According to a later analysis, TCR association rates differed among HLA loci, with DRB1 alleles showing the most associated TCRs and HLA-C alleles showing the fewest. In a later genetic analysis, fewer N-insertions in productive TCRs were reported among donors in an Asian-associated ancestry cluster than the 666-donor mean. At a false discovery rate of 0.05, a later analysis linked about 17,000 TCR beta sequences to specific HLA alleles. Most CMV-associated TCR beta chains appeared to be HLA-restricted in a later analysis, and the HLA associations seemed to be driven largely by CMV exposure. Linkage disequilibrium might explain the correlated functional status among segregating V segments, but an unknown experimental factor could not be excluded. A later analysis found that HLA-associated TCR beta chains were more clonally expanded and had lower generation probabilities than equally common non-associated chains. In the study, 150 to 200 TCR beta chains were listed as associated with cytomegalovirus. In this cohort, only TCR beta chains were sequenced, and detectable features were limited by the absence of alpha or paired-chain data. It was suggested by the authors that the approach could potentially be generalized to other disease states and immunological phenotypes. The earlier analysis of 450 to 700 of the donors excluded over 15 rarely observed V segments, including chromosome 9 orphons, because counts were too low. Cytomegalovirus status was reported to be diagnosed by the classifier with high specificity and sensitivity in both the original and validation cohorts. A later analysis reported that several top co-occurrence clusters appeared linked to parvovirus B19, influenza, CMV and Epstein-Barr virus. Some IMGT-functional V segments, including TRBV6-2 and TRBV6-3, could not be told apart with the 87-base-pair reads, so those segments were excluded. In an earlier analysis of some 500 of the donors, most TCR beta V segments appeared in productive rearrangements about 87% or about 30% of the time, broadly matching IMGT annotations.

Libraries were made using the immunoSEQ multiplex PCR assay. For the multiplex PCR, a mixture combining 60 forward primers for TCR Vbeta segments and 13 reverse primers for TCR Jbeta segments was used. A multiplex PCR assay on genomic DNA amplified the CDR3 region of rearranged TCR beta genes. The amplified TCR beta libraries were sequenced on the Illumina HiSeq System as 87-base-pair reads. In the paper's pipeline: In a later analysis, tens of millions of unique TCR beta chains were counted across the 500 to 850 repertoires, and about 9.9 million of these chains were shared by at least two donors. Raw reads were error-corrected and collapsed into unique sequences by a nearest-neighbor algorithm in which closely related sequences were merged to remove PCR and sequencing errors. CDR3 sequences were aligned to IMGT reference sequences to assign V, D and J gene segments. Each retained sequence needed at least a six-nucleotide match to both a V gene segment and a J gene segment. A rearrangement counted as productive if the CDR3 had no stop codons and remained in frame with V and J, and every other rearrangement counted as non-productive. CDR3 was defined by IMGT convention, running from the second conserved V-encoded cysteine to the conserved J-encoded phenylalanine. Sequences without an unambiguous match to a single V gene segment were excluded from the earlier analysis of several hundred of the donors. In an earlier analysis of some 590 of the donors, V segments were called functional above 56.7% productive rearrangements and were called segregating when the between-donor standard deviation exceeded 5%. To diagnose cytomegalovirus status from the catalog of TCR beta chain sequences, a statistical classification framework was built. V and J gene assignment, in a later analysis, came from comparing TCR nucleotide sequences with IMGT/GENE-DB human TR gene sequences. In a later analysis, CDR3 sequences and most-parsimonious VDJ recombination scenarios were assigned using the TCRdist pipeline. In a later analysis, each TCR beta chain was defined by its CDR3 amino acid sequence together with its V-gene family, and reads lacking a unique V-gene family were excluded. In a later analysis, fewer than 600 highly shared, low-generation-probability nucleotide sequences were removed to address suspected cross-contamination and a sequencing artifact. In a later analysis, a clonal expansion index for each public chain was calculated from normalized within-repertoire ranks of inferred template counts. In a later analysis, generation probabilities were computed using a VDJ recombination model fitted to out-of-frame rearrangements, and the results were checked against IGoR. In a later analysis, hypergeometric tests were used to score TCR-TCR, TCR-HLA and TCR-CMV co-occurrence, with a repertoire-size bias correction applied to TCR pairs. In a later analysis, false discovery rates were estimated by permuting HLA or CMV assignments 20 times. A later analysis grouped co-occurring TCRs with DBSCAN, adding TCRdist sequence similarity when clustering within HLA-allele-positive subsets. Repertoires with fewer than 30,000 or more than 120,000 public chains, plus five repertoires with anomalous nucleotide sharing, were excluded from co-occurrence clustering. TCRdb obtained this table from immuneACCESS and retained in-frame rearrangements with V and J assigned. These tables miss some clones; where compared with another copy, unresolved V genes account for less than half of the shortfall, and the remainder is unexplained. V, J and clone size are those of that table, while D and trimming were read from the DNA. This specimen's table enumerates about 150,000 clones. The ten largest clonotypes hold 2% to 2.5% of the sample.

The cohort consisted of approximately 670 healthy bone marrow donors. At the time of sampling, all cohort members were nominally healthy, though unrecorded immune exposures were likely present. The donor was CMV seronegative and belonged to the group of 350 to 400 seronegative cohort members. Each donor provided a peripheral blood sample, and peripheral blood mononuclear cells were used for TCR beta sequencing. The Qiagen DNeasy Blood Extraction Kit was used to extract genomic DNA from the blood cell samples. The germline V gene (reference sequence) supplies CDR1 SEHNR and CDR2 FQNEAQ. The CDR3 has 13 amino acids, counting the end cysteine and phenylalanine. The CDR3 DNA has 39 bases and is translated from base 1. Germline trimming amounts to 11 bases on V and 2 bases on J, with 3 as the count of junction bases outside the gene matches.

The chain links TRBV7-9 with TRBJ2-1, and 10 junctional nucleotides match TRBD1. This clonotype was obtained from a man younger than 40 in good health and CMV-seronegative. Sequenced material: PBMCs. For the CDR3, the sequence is CAGGTGAYNEQFF. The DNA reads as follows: TGTGCCGGAGGGACAGGGGCCTACAATGAGCAGTTCTTC.